This T cell receptor (beta chain) was identified during a study of blood T cell repertoires in COVID-19. Study-wide context: From T cells, B-cell-depleted T cells, or PBMCs came the material, which was cDNA or gDNA.

The authors' processing: Cell counts per sample came from amplifying reference gene primers. Data came from immunoSEQ multiplex PCR; TCRdb stores just in-frame clones and leaves some out. Clone size and V and J calls were adopted from that table, with D and trimming inferred from the DNA. The sample consists of 350,000 or so clones, approximately 83% of them appearing once. V lost 1 base to trimming and J lost 5 bases, with 12 bases between them. CDR1 and CDR2 from the germline V gene are SGDLS and YYNGEE. The CDR3 spans 14 residues. Which cohort a participant joined came from the clinical history participants gave.

This rearrangement joins TRBV9 to TRBJ1-2; possible D gene TRBD1, 5 bases. This sequence was found in a woman in her forties with acute COVID-19. The specimen was PBMCs or T cells enriched from blood (not recorded which). The CDR3: CASSVSTATYGYTF. The CDR3 DNA reads TGTGCCAGCAGCGTATCGACAGCAACTTATGGCTACACCTTC.